The clone carrying this T cell receptor (beta chain) is medium-sized in the sample. What it binds is not known. The read stops 3 residues short of the end of the CDR3; the missing end is completed from the germline J gene. J lost 4 bases, V lost 3 bases, and 5 bases had no gene match. The CDR3 totals 16 residues. Germline lookup yields CDR1 KGHDR and CDR2 SFDVKD. This sample was taken from a study of T cell clonality in common variable immunodeficiency. General study findings and limits: Reportedly, TCR beta sequences from common variable immunodeficiency showed fewer deletions and N-nucleotide insertions. Compared with healthy controls, CVID subjects showed increased TCRbeta clonality, mostly in about a third.

Here immunoSEQ multiplex PCR was the method, and the copy in TCRdb shows in-frame clones only, minus some. The table lists 25,000 to 30,000 clones, with no singletons. The rearrangement uses TRBV24-1 and TRBJ2-1; 10 positions match TRBD1. This clonotype originated in a human donor with common variable immunodeficiency. The sequenced material came from peripheral blood mononuclear cells. The covered CDR3 bases are TGTGCCACCAGTGATACCGGGACAGGGGTTTACAATGAG. This codes for CATSDTGTGVYNE. The full CDR3 reads CATSDTGTGVYNEQFF.